This TCR beta chain was found in a study of blood T cell repertoires in COVID-19. The ends were cut back, 9 bases at V and 4 bases at J, with 21 bases in the middle. Germline values: CDR1 MNHEY, CDR2 SVGAGI. The CDR3 runs to 15 residues. Under the authors' procedure: Researchers report that nucleated cell counts were estimated from reference gene primer amplification. Some clones are missing from TCRdb's copy, which holds only in-frame ones; the method was immunoSEQ multiplex PCR. V and J calls and clone size are as listed in that table; D and trimming were resolved from the DNA. The repertoire holds about 88,000 clones, with 86% as singletons.

The chain is built from TRBV6-5 and TRBJ1-1; possible D gene TRBD1, 5 bases. This sequence originates from a human donor in a cohort sampled during active COVID-19. The material sequenced was peripheral blood. CDR3 nucleotide sequence: TGTGCCAGTAAAGCGCTTGGGGGGGTCGGCACTGAAGCTTTCTTT. Translated: CASKALGGVGTEAFF.